Listed here are 10 T cell receptor beta chains from one sample, sequenced in a study of spatial heterogeneity in lung cancer (dated by TCRdb to between 2017 and 2020). Summary of the overall study and its limitations: The tumor nonsynonymous mutation count correlated with the number of expanded alpha and beta TCRs within the tumor.

The method behind the library was 5' RACE. Data came from a NextSeq 500. TCRdb took the public reads, trimmed them with fastp at Q25, ran MiXCR for clone calling and kept in-frame beta chains. One record per CDR3 amino acid sequence lists the most common genes and DNA. The sample data list 800 to 1,100 distinct CDR3 sequences, and roughly 24% of these were observed just once. The top ten clonotypes cover approximately 17% of the sample. These receptors lack a known antigen. This specimen's time point label, per the study, means: sample taken at primary tumor resection. The input for sequencing was lung tumor tissue, taken at surgery. The receptors here all came from a male donor with early-stage non-small cell lung cancer.

This clonotype is categorized as large. This beta chain is an unintended read in a library built for alpha chains; its size means little. The chain joins TRBV9 to TRBJ2-2; 10 nucleotides agree with TRBD1. From germline, CDR1 is SGDLS and CDR2 YYNGEE. CDR3 size: 17 residues. V lost 0 bases to trimming and J lost 2 bases; unmatched junction nucleotides: 4. Here the CDR3 reads CASSVVRDRGNTGELFF. The CDR3 nucleotides are TGTGCCAGCAGCGTAGTACGGGACAGGGGAAACACCGGGGAGCTGTTTTTT.

Regarding this clonotype: Within a library made for alpha chains, this beta chain is off target, and its count is uninformative. The V gene is TRBV27, the J gene TRBJ1-2, with TRBD1 matching 8 bases. The trim removed 4 bases at V and 8 bases at J, leaving 9 bases unmatched. Germline CDR1 reads MNHEY; CDR2 reads SMNVEV (reference sequence). CDR3 length equals 14 residues. CDR3 DNA sequence: TGTGCCAGCAGTTCCGGGACAGGTTCGAAAGGCTACACCTTC. This encodes CASSSGTGSKGYTF.

Remarks on this clonotype: The size of this beta chain means little, since it is a stray read in a library made for alpha chains. The CDR3 here is CASSIRPHAGELFF. DNA of the CDR3: TGTGCCAGTAGTATAAGGCCTCACGCTGGGGAGCTGTTTTTT. This rearrangement joins TRBV19 to TRBJ2-2; unclear D gene. The CDR3 is 14 amino acids. CDR1 and CDR2 (germline): LNHDA, SQIVND (reference sequence). The ends were cut back, 2 bases at V and 8 bases at J, with 12 bases in the middle.

By sample share, this clonotype is large. With the library built for alpha chains, this beta chain is off target and its frequency is not meaningful. V and J are TRBV5-6 and TRBJ2-1; D possibly corresponds to TRBD1 (6 bases). CDR3 size: 14 residues. Trimming shortened V by 4 bases and J by 5 bases, and 13 bases separated the two germline ends. The germline gives CDR1 SGHDT, CDR2 YYEEEE. The DNA of the CDR3 is TGTGCCAGCAGCCCCCCAAACAGGGACAATGAGCAGTTCTTC. Translating it yields CASSPPNRDNEQFF. The whole variable domain, filled in from reference TRBV5-6 and TRBJ2-1, reads DAGVTQSPTHLIKTRGQQVTLRCSPKSGHDTVSWYQQALGQGPQFIFQYYEEEERQRGNFPDRFSGHQFPNYSSELNVNALLLGDSALYLCASSPPNRDNEQFFGPGTRLTVL.

This clonotype is classed as large (0.1 to 1%). Being off target in a library aimed at alpha chains, this beta chain has a size of little meaning. J is TRBJ1-1 and V is TRBV20-1; the D gene is possibly TRBD1 (5 bases). CDR1 is DFQATT, CDR2 SNEGSKA, per germline (reference sequence). The CDR3 has 11 residues. V shed 5 bases and J shed 9 bases, with 13 bases lying between them. The CDR3 coding sequence is TGCAGTGCTGGCACCGGGACTCAAGCTTTCTTT. Encoded protein: CSAGTGTQAFF.

This clonotype was recorded a few times. Since the library was made to target alpha chains, this beta chain is a stray read and its abundance is not meaningful. The chain is built from TRBV11-2 and TRBJ2-7; TRBD2 agrees at 12 bases. Looked up from germline, CDR1 is SGHAT and CDR2 is FQNNGV. The CDR3 totals 15 residues. V was clipped by 1 base and J by 6 bases; unmatched bases: 4. CDR3 DNA: TGTGCCAGCAGCTTAGGACTAGCGGGAGAAAGCGAGCAGTACTTC. Translated, it gives CASSLGLAGESEQYF.

As to this clonotype: The library was prepared for alpha chains; this beta chain is a stray read, so its frequency means little. The gene calls are TRBV7-9 and TRBJ2-5, with 8 bases lining up with TRBD2. V shed 1 base and J 2 bases; nucleotides not matched to a gene: 6. Germline V CDR1 and CDR2: SEHNR, FQNEAQ (reference sequence). CDR3 size: 16 residues. CDR3 nucleotides: TGTGCCAGCAGCTTAGGTCTAGCGGGCTATCAAGAGACCCAGTACTTC. Translation: CASSLGLAGYQETQYF.

Concerning this clonotype itself: The library was prepared for alpha chains; this beta chain is a stray read, so its frequency means little. The chain has TRBV7-9 and TRBJ1-6; D gene unclear. This CDR3 is built from 17 residues. Germline loops: CDR1 SEHNR, CDR2 FQNEAQ (reference sequence). V was clipped by 4 bases and J by 9 bases, with 22 bases between them. The CDR3 loop is CASSSHTLRGISSPLHF. CDR3 nucleotides: TGTGCCAGCAGCTCCCATACCCTTCGGGGAATAAGTTCACCCCTCCACTTT.

This clonotype is large within its sample. This beta chain is a stray read from a library made for alpha chains; its abundance is not meaningful. The rearrangement joins TRBV4-1 to TRBJ2-5; TRBD2 matches 8 bases. Germline V gene lookup returns CDR1 MGHRA and CDR2 YSYEKL. The CDR3 has 15 residues. V trimming: 0 bases; J trimming: 7 bases; junction bases outside the gene matches: 7. CDR3 DNA sequence: TGCGCCAGCAGCCAAGAAACCGGACTAGCAGGGACCCAGTACTTC. It specifies CASSQETGLAGTQYF.

This clonotype is labeled as large. The library was prepared for alpha chains; this beta chain is a stray read, so its frequency means little. This chain joins TRBV24-1 and TRBJ2-3; D is unresolved. V lost 3 bases and J lost 3, with 6 bases in between. There are 13 residues in the CDR3. Germline CDR1 is KGHDR and CDR2 is SFDVKD. The CDR3 sequence: CATSDSRTDTQYF. CDR3 nucleotides: TGTGCCACCAGTGATAGCAGAACAGATACGCAGTATTTT.